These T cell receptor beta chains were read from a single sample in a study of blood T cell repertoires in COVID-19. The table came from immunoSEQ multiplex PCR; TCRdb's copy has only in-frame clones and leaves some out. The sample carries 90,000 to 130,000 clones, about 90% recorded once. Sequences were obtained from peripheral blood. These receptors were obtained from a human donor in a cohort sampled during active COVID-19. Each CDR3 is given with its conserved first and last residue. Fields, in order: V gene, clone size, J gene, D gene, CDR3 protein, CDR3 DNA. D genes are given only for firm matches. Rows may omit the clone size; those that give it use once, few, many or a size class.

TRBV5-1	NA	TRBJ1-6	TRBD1	CASSPGQGINLGSYNSPLHF	TGCGCCAGCAGCCCTGGACAGGGTATCAACTTGGGCTCCTATAATTCACCCCTCCACTTT
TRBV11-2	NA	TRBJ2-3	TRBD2	CASSLEGGIGDTQYF	TGTGCCAGCAGCTTAGAGGGAGGGATCGGGGATACGCAGTATTTT
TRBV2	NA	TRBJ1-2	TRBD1	CASSGKGQVDDYGYTF	TGTGCCAGCAGTGGAAAGGGACAGGTCGACGACTATGGCTACACCTTC
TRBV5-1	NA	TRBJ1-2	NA	CASSSDSDYGYTF	TGCGCCAGCAGCTCGGACAGTGACTATGGCTACACCTTC
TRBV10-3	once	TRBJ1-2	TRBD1	CATGLQGDYGYTF	TGTGCCACCGGACTTCAGGGGGACTATGGCTACACCTTC
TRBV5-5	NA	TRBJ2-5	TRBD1	CASNLQGAQETQYF	TGTGCCAGCAACCTTCAGGGGGCCCAAGAGACCCAGTACTTC
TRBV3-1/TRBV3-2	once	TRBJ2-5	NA	CASSQGTVETQYF	TGTGCCAGCAGCCAAGGTACAGTGGAGACCCAGTACTTC
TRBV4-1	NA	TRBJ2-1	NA	CASSQALTGPFNEQFF	TGCGCCAGCAGCCAAGCACTAACAGGACCCTTCAATGAGCAGTTCTTC
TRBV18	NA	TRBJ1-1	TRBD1	CASSPIAWTGVSNTEAFF	TGTGCCAGCTCACCTATTGCTTGGACAGGGGTCAGTAACACTGAAGCTTTCTTT
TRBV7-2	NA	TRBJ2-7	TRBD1	CASSLDRGRLEQYF	TGTGCCAGCAGCTTAGACAGGGGGCGTCTCGAGCAGTACTTC
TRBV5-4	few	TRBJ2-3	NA	CASSTQAPPDTQYF	TGTGCCAGCAGCACTCAGGCTCCCCCAGATACGCAGTATTTT
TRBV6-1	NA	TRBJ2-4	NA	CASSVEPGLAKNIQYF	TGTGCCAGCAGTGTAGAGCCGGGATTAGCCAAAAACATTCAGTACTTC
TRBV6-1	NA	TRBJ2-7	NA	CASSEDGRQTVPYEQYF	TGTGCCAGCAGTGAAGATGGGCGGCAGACAGTCCCCTACGAGCAGTACTTC
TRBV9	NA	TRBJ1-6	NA	CASSVDGEKNSPLHF	TGTGCCAGCAGCGTAGATGGGGAGAAGAATTCACCCCTCCACTTT